The 32 T cell receptor beta chains below were found in one sample sequenced in a study of T cell repertoires in cytomegalovirus infection. In TCRdb, the reads were re-called with MiXCR into one record per CDR3 protein. This sample has 500,000 to 600,000 distinct CDR3 sequences, with approximately 15% found just once. The sequenced sample was CD8+ T cells from PBMCs. Receptor source: a human donor in good health (CMV status not recorded). Some clones in this sample may be carry-over from other donors' samples.

This clonotype appeared many times. CDR3 DNA: TGTGCCAGCAGCTCCCCCCAGGCGGGTCAGCCCCAGCATTTT. The encoded protein is CASSSPQAGQPQHF. The V call is TRBV7-9, the J call TRBJ1-5; D remains ambiguous. The length of the CDR3 is 14 residues. The germline V and J ends were trimmed by 4 bases and 6 bases, with 13 bases remaining between them. Looked up from germline, CDR1 is SEHNR and CDR2 is FQNEAQ (reference sequence). Looking up the rest from reference TRBV7-9 and TRBJ1-5 gives the full variable domain: DTGVSQNPRHKITKRGQNVTFRCDPISEHNRLYWYRQTLGQGPEFLTYFQNEAQLEKSRLLSDRFSAERPKGSFSTLEIQRTEQGDSAMYLCASSSPQAGQPQHFGDGTRLSIL.

This clonotype was seen repeatedly, ten times or more. The rearrangement links TRBV11-3 to TRBJ2-1, with D perhaps assigned TRBD1 or TRBD2 (6 bases each). With 1 base removed from V and 7 bases from J, the gap between germline ends came to 20 bases. CDR3 size: 17 residues. In germline, CDR1 is SGHNT, CDR2 YENEEA. The CDR3 reads CASSLGGGPGAMNEQFF. CDR3 DNA: TGTGCCAGCAGCTTAGGAGGAGGGCCGGGGGCTATGAATGAGCAGTTCTTC.

The chain is built from TRBV6-2 or TRBV6-3 and TRBJ2-1; 7 positions agree with TRBD2. J was trimmed by 0 bases and V by 2 bases; bases with no gene match: 4. The CDR3 is 16 residues long. The germline gives CDR1 MNHEY, CDR2 SVGEGT. CDR3 protein: CASSYPRDYSYNEQFF. The CDR3 DNA is TGTGCCAGCAGTTACCCCCGGGACTACTCCTACAATGAGCAGTTCTTC.

This clonotype occurred many times. This chain uses TRBV19 with TRBJ1-5; TRBD1 matches at 7 bases. The ends lost 5 bases at V and 6 bases at J; junction bases unmatched: 7. Germline V gene lookup returns CDR1 LNHDA and CDR2 SQIVND (reference sequence). The CDR3 covers 14 residues. As DNA, the CDR3 is TGTGCCAGTAGTGTACAGGGGAGAAGTCAGCCCCAGCATTTT. This gives the protein CASSVQGRSQPQHF.

This clonotype appeared a few times. CDR3 DNA: TGTGCCAGCAGTCCGGGACGGACTTTGAACACTGAAGCTTTCTTT. Translation gives CASSPGRTLNTEAFF. The genes are TRBV28 and TRBJ1-1; tentative D call: TRBD1 (5 bases). CDR3 size: 15 residues. Trimming removed 5 bases from V and 0 bases from J, with 13 bases in between. The germline V gene has CDR1 MDHEN and CDR2 SYDVKM. The whole variable domain, filled in from reference TRBV28 and TRBJ1-1, reads DVKVTQSSRYLVKRTGEKVFLECVQDMDHENMFWYRQDPGLGLRLIYFSYDVKMKEKGDIPEGYSVSREKKERFSLILESASTNQTSMYLCASSPGRTLNTEAFFGQGTRLTVV.

This clonotype was picked up a small number of times. Here the CDR3 reads CASSYSLNQETQYF. The DNA of the CDR3 is TGTGCCAGCAGTTACTCGCTGAACCAAGAGACCCAGTACTTC. The chain couples TRBV6-5 to TRBJ2-5, with no clear D. Trimming stripped 0 bases from V and 0 bases from J, with 5 bases between. The CDR3 consists of 14 residues. The germline V gene has CDR1 MNHEY and CDR2 SVGAGI.

This clonotype showed up just a few times. The chain employs TRBV27 and TRBJ1-6; possible D gene TRBD1, 6 bases. CDR1 and CDR2 from the germline V gene are MNHEY and SMNVEV (reference sequence). Trimming took off 3 bases at V and 6 bases at J, with 9 bases between the two ends. The CDR3 loop spans 14 amino acids. The DNA for the CDR3 is TGTGCCAGCAGTTTTACAGGGTTTAATTCACCCCTCCACTTT. This codes for CASSFTGFNSPLHF.

This clonotype was picked up a small number of times. The chain has TRBV6-4 and TRBJ2-1; 8 nucleotides align to TRBD2. The germline gives CDR1 MRHNA, CDR2 SNTAGT. V shed 4 bases, J shed 0 bases, and the junction held 5 bases outside the gene matches. CDR3 length: 16 amino acids. The CDR3 here is CASSVSGDRSYNEQFF. Written as DNA, the CDR3 is TGTGCCAGCAGTGTTAGCGGGGACCGCTCCTACAATGAGCAGTTCTTC.

The V gene is TRBV6-1, the J gene TRBJ2-7; no firm D call. CDR3 length: 14 residues. The V end was cut by 8 bases, the J end by 3 bases, with 17 bases between. The germline V gene encodes CDR1 MNHNS and CDR2 SASEGT. CDR3 region: CASWGRQENYEQYF. The CDR3 DNA follows: TGTGCCAGCTGGGGAAGGCAGGAAAACTACGAGCAGTACTTC.

The chain couples TRBV20-1 to TRBJ2-5; TRBD1 matches 8 bases. This CDR3 has 13 amino acids. Unmatched junction bases numbered 4, after V lost 3 bases and J lost 4 bases. Germline V gene data show CDR1 as DFQATT and CDR2 as SNEGSKA (reference sequence). CDR3 sequence: CSARTGVSETQYF. CDR3 bases: TGCAGTGCTAGGACAGGGGTTTCAGAGACCCAGTACTTC.

This clonotype was found a few times. This chain joins TRBV11-2 and TRBJ2-5; the D is unclear. V lost 2 bases and J lost 4, with 14 bases in between. The CDR3 has 15 amino acids. Per the germline V gene, CDR1 is SGHAT and CDR2 is FQNNGV. Here the CDR3 reads CASSLTPAPGETQYF. Written as DNA, the CDR3 is TGTGCCAGCAGCTTAACCCCCGCCCCGGGAGAGACCCAGTACTTC.

About this clonotype: This may come from a read error, since a much larger clone is one base off. This sequence joins TRBV11-2 and TRBJ1-1, with D perhaps TRBD1 (5 bases). From germline, CDR1 is SGHAT and CDR2 FQNNGV. This CDR3 has 15 residues. Written as DNA, the CDR3 is TGTGCCATCAGCTCCGCCCAGGGTATGAACACTGAAGCTTTCTTT. Translated: CAISSAQGMNTEAFF.

The genes are TRBV10-2 and TRBJ2-3; 10 bases match TRBD2. V shed 6 bases, J shed 0 bases, and the junction held 15 bases outside the gene matches. The germline CDR1 and CDR2 sequences are WSHSY and SAAADI. The CDR3 loop spans 19 amino acids. The CDR3 DNA reads as TGCGCCAGCAGGGTGCGTGGAGCGGGGGGGCTACCTAGCACAGATACGCAGTATTTT. Encoded protein: CASRVRGAGGLPSTDTQYF.

This clonotype was counted at least ten times. The chain couples TRBV28 to TRBJ2-7, with D possibly matching TRBD2 (6 bases). Germline V gives CDR1 MDHEN, CDR2 SYDVKM. CDR3 length: 13 residues. Trimming took off 6 bases at V and 2 bases at J, with 11 bases between the two ends. The CDR3 DNA sequence: TGTGCCAGCAGAAGGCGGGACGCCTACGAGCAGTACTTC. This translates into CASRRRDAYEQYF. The full variable domain, in which reference TRBV28 and TRBJ2-7 provide the parts outside the CDR3, is DVKVTQSSRYLVKRTGEKVFLECVQDMDHENMFWYRQDPGLGLRLIYFSYDVKMKEKGDIPEGYSVSREKKERFSLILESASTNQTSMYLCASRRRDAYEQYFGPGTRLTVT.

On this clonotype itself: This may arise from a read error, as a much more abundant clone is one base away. Without the conserved terminal phenylalanine or tryptophan, this CDR3 likely stems from a read error. The chain couples TRBV6-5 to TRBJ2-7; TRBD1 aligns across 9 bases. After removal of 8 bases from V and 7 bases from J, the junction contained 9 bases not matched to a gene. The CDR3 spans 13 residues. Germline V gene lookup returns CDR1 MNHEY and CDR2 SVGAGI. The CDR3 DNA follows: TGTGCCAGCGGCGGGACAGGGAGTCGGGAGCAGTACTTA. It translates to CASGGTGSREQYL.

The V and J genes are TRBV5-1 and TRBJ2-7; the match to TRBD2 covers 8 bases. Germline V gene sequence: CDR1 SGHRS, CDR2 YFSETQ. J gave up 2 bases and V 4 bases, and 8 bases lay outside the gene matches. The CDR3 extends over 15 amino acids. CDR3: CASSLGVSGTYEQYF. The CDR3 coding sequence is TGCGCCAGCAGCCTTGGGGTTAGCGGGACCTACGAGCAGTACTTC.

This clonotype was seen ten or more times. The V call is TRBV7-8, the J call TRBJ1-1; D ambiguous. V dropped 1 base and J dropped 6 bases, with 6 bases sitting between them. The CDR3 sequence is 12 residues long. Germline V gives CDR1 SGHVS, CDR2 FQNEAQ. The CDR3 sequence is CASSLVFPEAFF. The CDR3 bases are TGTGCCAGCAGCTTAGTATTTCCTGAAGCTTTCTTT.

This clonotype was observed a few times. The rearrangement uses TRBV20-1 and TRBJ2-3; 8 positions match TRBD2. The CDR3 sequence is 15 residues long. CDR1 DFQATT and CDR2 SNEGSKA come from the germline V gene (reference sequence). J lost 4 bases, V lost 0 bases, and 6 bases had no gene match. As DNA, the CDR3 is TGCAGTGCTAGAGATGTCGGGGGGGTGGCAGATACGCAGTATTTT. This sequence encodes CSARDVGGVADTQYF.

The J gene is TRBJ1-1, the V gene TRBV19, with TRBD1 identical over 10 bases. V shed 6 bases and J 0 bases; nucleotides not matched to a gene: 19. The CDR3 contains 20 residues. Per the germline V gene, CDR1 is LNHDA and CDR2 is SQIVND (reference sequence). The CDR3 loop is CASSHLEGQGPRGVNTEAFF. The CDR3 coding sequence is TGTGCCAGTAGCCACCTCGAGGGACAGGGGCCGCGCGGGGTGAACACTGAAGCTTTCTTT.

Only a few counts were recorded for this clonotype. The rearrangement links TRBV19 to TRBJ2-3; 11 nucleotides match TRBD2. CDR3 length equals 16 residues. CDR1 is LNHDA and CDR2 is SQIVND in the germline V gene (reference sequence). The V and J ends lost 5 bases and 3 bases, in that order; junction bases with no gene match: 7. In nucleotides, the CDR3 is TGTGCCAGTAGTGTGACTAGCGGGAAGGTGACAGATACGCAGTATTTT. Amino acids: CASSVTSGKVTDTQYF. Based on the CDR3 plus reference TRBV19 and TRBJ2-3, the full variable domain is DGGITQSPKYLFRKEGQNVTLSCEQNLNHDAMYWYRQDPGQGLRLIYYSQIVNDFQKGDIAEGYSVSREKKESFPLTVTSAQKNPTAFYLCASSVTSGKVTDTQYFGPGTRLTVL.

This chain connects TRBV6-6 to TRBJ2-7; possible D gene TRBD1, 5 bases. Germline lookup yields CDR1 MNHNY and CDR2 SVGAGI (reference sequence). The CDR3 runs 14 residues. V was pared by 5 bases and J by 2 bases, with 13 bases between. DNA for the CDR3: TGTGCCAGCAGTGAGTTAGGGGTAGCCTACGAGCAGTACTTC. This sequence encodes CASSELGVAYEQYF.

On this clonotype itself: The junction departs from the called germline gene at one end, perhaps through a read error. The chain carries TRBV19 and TRBJ1-1; D remains unclear. Germline CDR1 and CDR2: LNHDA and SQIVND (reference sequence). The CDR3 totals 16 residues. This chain's CDR3 is CASSILFGKSNTVAFF. The CDR3 nucleotides are TGTGCCAGTAGTATATTATTTGGAAAGTCGAACACTGTAGCTTTCTTT.

This clonotype appeared many times. The chain employs TRBV12-3 or TRBV12-4 and TRBJ1-2; D remains unclear. Trimming removed 2 bases from V and 0 bases from J, with 10 bases in between. The CDR3 extends over 15 amino acids. The CDR3 here is CASSLSGRANYGYTF. CDR3 DNA sequence: TGTGCCAGCAGTTTAAGCGGCAGAGCTAACTATGGCTACACCTTC.

This clonotype was observed many times. This chain connects TRBV6-6 to TRBJ2-1, with unresolved D. Germline V gene data show CDR1 as MNHNY and CDR2 as SVGAGI (reference sequence). V lost 8 bases and J 4 bases, leaving 21 bases between the germline ends. This CDR3 contains 16 residues. The CDR3 reads CASPPIYPGPYNEQFF. CDR3 bases: TGTGCCAGCCCGCCAATTTACCCGGGCCCTTACAATGAGCAGTTCTTC.

This clonotype was observed many times. The chain uses TRBV6-1 and TRBJ1-4, with a weak D call TRBD1 (6 bases). With 0 bases removed from V and 9 bases from J, the gap between germline ends came to 14 bases. The CDR3 is 15 amino acids. The V gene's germline CDR1 is MNHNS and CDR2 SASEGT. CDR3 region: CASSEAWYGGQKLFF. CDR3 bases: TGTGCCAGCAGTGAAGCGTGGTATGGGGGGCAAAAACTGTTTTTT.

This clonotype was detected many times. Here the CDR3 omits its conserved ending phenylalanine or tryptophan, so a read error is the likely source. The limits of the CDR3 on the DNA are not certain, so only TCRdb's listed CDR3 is given. The chain has TRBV7-9 and TRBJ1-1. A total of 10 residues make up the CDR3, ends included. Looked up from germline, CDR1 is SEHNR and CDR2 is FQNEAQ (reference sequence). CDR3 in amino acids: CASSPLEGLV.

This clonotype was seen many times. V gene TRBV7-9 combines with J gene TRBJ2-6; 9 nucleotides line up with TRBD1. Germline V gene lookup returns CDR1 SEHNR and CDR2 FQNEAQ (reference sequence). CDR3 length: 17 residues. Trimming at V came to 6 bases and at J to 2 bases, leaving 8 bases not matched to a gene. CDR3 coding DNA: TGTGCCAGCAGTCAGGGACAGGGAGGCGCTGGGGCCAACGTCCTGACTTTC. It codes for CASSQGQGGAGANVLTF.

This rearrangement joins TRBV27 to TRBJ1-1; no firm D call. Germline V lookup: CDR1 MNHEY, CDR2 SMNVEV (reference sequence). This CDR3 is 15 amino acids long. V lost 5 bases and J lost 0, with 13 bases in between. CDR3 DNA: TGTGCCAGCAGTCTGGAACAGACAATGAACACTGAAGCTTTCTTT. This sequence encodes CASSLEQTMNTEAFF.

Remarks on this clonotype: With a much larger clone just one base away, this may be a read error. This sequence joins TRBV6-5 and TRBJ1-1, with TRBD1 as a possible D gene (6 bases). Germline values: CDR1 MNHEY, CDR2 SVGAGI. This CDR3 is built from 14 residues. With 2 bases removed from V and 1 base from J, the gap between germline ends came to 8 bases. The CDR3 DNA follows: TGTGCCAGCAGTTACACCAGGGGGAACACTGAAGCTTTCTTT. It is translated as CASSYTRGNTEAFF.

This clonotype was seen only a few times. The chain links TRBV6-6 to TRBJ2-7; D possibly uses TRBD1 or TRBD2 (5 bases each). Trimming left V 11 bases short and J 7 bases short, with 18 bases between. CDR1 and CDR2 from the germline V gene are MNHNY and SVGAGI (reference sequence). This CDR3 is built from 12 residues. CDR3 protein: CASEGPLGEQYF. The CDR3 DNA reads as TGTGCCTCCGAGGGGCCCCTGGGGGAGCAGTACTTC.

The chain combines TRBV25-1 with TRBJ2-7; a possible D gene is TRBD1 (5 bases). The CDR3 contains 15 residues. Looked up from germline, CDR1 is MGHDK and CDR2 is SYGVNS. The ends were cut back, 2 bases at V and 2 bases at J, with 13 bases in the middle. The CDR3 here is CASSEGAANTYEQYF. In DNA form, the CDR3 reads TGTGCCAGCAGTGAAGGGGCAGCTAATACCTACGAGCAGTACTTC.

A word on this clonotype: A much larger clone differs from this one at a single base, so this may be a read error. The chain carries TRBV6-6 and TRBJ1-5; a possible D gene is TRBD1 (5 bases). Trimming took 4 bases from V and 3 from J, leaving 13 bases between them. Germline loops: CDR1 MNHNY, CDR2 SVGAGI (reference sequence). This CDR3 is built from 15 residues. CDR3 protein: CASSSTDTDNQPQHF. DNA of the CDR3: TGTGCCAGCAGTTCTACGGACACCGACAATCAGCCCCAGCATTTT.